This paragraph reports one T cell receptor (beta chain). The data originate from a study of blood T cell repertoires in COVID-19. Study at large: COVID-19 samples from acute and convalescent phases originated in the United States, Italy and Spain. In each case, the material was cDNA or gDNA derived from T cells, B-cell-depleted T cells, or PBMCs.

Original processing notes: Amplification of reference gene primers provided the estimated nucleated cell counts. TCRdb keeps only in-frame clones here, not all; method: immunoSEQ multiplex PCR. Clone size and the V and J calls come from that table; the DNA yielded D and trimming. This sample has 240,000 or so clones; 75% to 85% occur once, and the top ten carry over 10%. In germline, CDR1 is SGHNT, CDR2 YYREEE (reference sequence). The CDR3 extends over 12 amino acids. V was trimmed by 0 bases and J by 9 bases, leaving 9 bases between them. The TCR comes from a woman aged 60-70 years with active or convalescent COVID-19. This chain connects TRBV5-4 to TRBJ1-2; D not certain. The sequenced sample consisted of peripheral blood. The CDR3 nucleotides read TGTGCCAGCAGCTTGGAACTTTTGAGCTACACCTTC. This gives the protein CASSLELLSYTF.